Following are 4 T cell receptor beta chains from one sample sequenced in a study of T cell responses to AZD1222 COVID-19 vaccine. TCRdb keeps only in-frame clones here, not all; method: immunoSEQ multiplex PCR. Here the sample spans about 59,000 clones, approximately 89% being singletons. The sequenced sample was peripheral blood, obtained 28 days after the second AZD1222 dose. These receptors originate from an adult who received the AZD1222 COVID-19 vaccine.

This chain joins TRBV5-1 and TRBJ2-1; D is perhaps TRBD1 or TRBD2 (5 bases each). With 3 bases removed from V and 0 bases from J, the gap between germline ends came to 25 bases. Per germline, CDR1 SGHRS and CDR2 YFSETQ. The CDR3 consists of 20 residues. The CDR3 nucleotides read TGCGCCAGCAGCTCGGTGTCGGGACCTTTTCCTCCTAGCTCCTACAATGAGCAGTTCTTC. Translating gives CASSSVSGPFPPSSYNEQFF.

The rearrangement uses TRBV28 and TRBJ1-1; D not certain. Per the germline V gene, CDR1 is MDHEN and CDR2 is SYDVKM. The CDR3 consists of 15 residues. V lost 7 bases and J lost 1, with 16 bases in between. The CDR3 region is CASTKPAPGNTEAFF. CDR3 bases: TGTGCCAGCACCAAACCGGCGCCGGGGAACACTGAAGCTTTCTTT.

The rearrangement links TRBV6-5 to TRBJ2-7; D remains ambiguous. CDR3 length: 14 amino acids. Deletions cut 5 bases from V and 2 bases from J, with 13 bases between. CDR1 and CDR2 from the germline V gene are MNHEY and SVGAGI. The CDR3 nucleotides are TGTGCCAGCAGTCGGTCCACGTGGGCCTACGAGCAGTACTTC. This translates into CASSRSTWAYEQYF.

The chain combines TRBV9 with TRBJ1-5; D may be TRBD1 (5 bases). From germline, CDR1 is SGDLS and CDR2 YYNGEE. CDR3 length: 15 amino acids. Deletions cut 1 base from V and 7 bases from J, with 15 bases between. As DNA, the CDR3 is TGTGCCAGCAGCGTAACGTGGGGGTCGGGCCAGCCCCAGCATTTT. Translation gives CASSVTWGSGQPQHF.